This T cell receptor (beta chain) was obtained from a study of blood T cell repertoires in COVID-19. The wider study: The study drew acute and convalescent COVID-19 samples from the United States, Italy and Spain. Sources were T cells, B-cell-depleted T cells, or PBMCs; the material itself was cDNA or gDNA.

Between the trimmed V and J ends, which lost 1 base and 4 bases, there was a span of 11 bases. There are 15 residues in the CDR3. Germline CDR1 KGHSH, CDR2 LQKENI. Original analysis: Nucleated cell counts were estimated from reference gene primer amplification. Measured with immunoSEQ multiplex PCR; TCRdb has only the in-frame clones, and not every one. The DNA gave D and trimming, while V, J and clone size come from that table. The sample carries some 220,000 clones, 84% recorded once. This receptor was obtained from a woman aged 55 to 70 with acute or convalescent COVID-19. Specimen: peripheral blood. The V gene is TRBV18, the J gene TRBJ1-5, with D unclear. CDR3 coding DNA: TGTGCCAGCTCACCACTCCATCAGGAAAATCAGCCCCAGCATTTT. It codes for CASSPLHQENQPQHF. The full variable domain, its missing parts supplied by reference TRBV18 and TRBJ1-5, is NAGVMQNPRHLVRRRGQEARLRCSPMKGHSHVYWYRQLPEEGLKFMVYLQKENIIDESGMPKERFSAEFPKEGPSILRIQQVVRGDSAAYFCASSPLHQENQPQHFGDGTRLSIL.